This T cell receptor beta chain came from a study of OX40 agonist ivuxolimab in advanced cancers. Study results and caveats: On average, CD8+ T cells showed a greater number of expanded clones than CD4+.

Remarks on this clone: Its specificity is unknown.

Using immunoSEQ multiplex PCR, the repertoire was profiled, and TCRdb retains in-frame clones only, with some absent. Of fewer than 85,000 clones detected, roughly 86% appear once; the ten largest clones hold more than 2.5%. Peripheral blood came from all dose cohorts at three timepoints. The CDR3 totals 16 residues. Germline trimming cut 7 bases from V and 5 bases from J; bases unmatched to any gene: 12. The germline V gene has CDR1 LNHDA and CDR2 SQIVND (reference sequence). The source was CD4+ or CD8+ T cells sorted from blood, collected in a trial of the OX40 agonist ivuxolimab. This TCR came from an adult with an advanced solid tumor such as melanoma, head and neck, liver or kidney cancer. This chain connects TRBV19 to TRBJ2-4, with TRBD1 matching over 9 bases. The CDR3 nucleotides read TGTGCCAGTACCCCGAGGATGGGACAGGGCGAAAACATTCAGTACTTC. This gives the protein CASTPRMGQGENIQYF.